These 8 T cell receptor beta chains were all obtained from the same sample, sequenced in a study of response to subunit inactivated influenza vaccine. MiXCR, applied by TCRdb to the RT-PCR reads, yields one record per CDR3 protein. The sample comprises 800,000 to 1,000,000 distinct CDR3 sequences, about 20% of which are singletons, and around 9.6% rests with the top ten. Sequences were derived from PBMCs from blood, sampled 5 days after vaccination. Receptors were obtained from a man aged 50 to 59 who received an inactivated influenza vaccine.

This clonotype was seen more than once but under ten times. The chain employs TRBV6-2 or TRBV6-3 and TRBJ2-1; 9 bases align to TRBD2. CDR3 length: 16 residues. Germline CDR1 is MNHEY and CDR2 is SVGEGT. V lost 0 bases and J lost 5; bases outside the gene matches: 5. The CDR3 is CASSYSGTSYHNEQFF. In DNA form, the CDR3 reads TGTGCCAGCAGTTACTCCGGGACTAGCTACCACAATGAGCAGTTCTTC.

This clonotype was observed a few times. The rearrangement uses TRBV30 and TRBJ1-1; 7 bases match TRBD1. V was pared by 3 bases and J by 5 bases, with 9 bases of the junction left unmatched. The CDR3 extends over 14 amino acids. The germline V gene has CDR1 GTSNPN and CDR2 SVGIG (reference sequence). The CDR3 coding sequence is TGTGCCTGGAGACCCGGGACAGTCTGGACTGAAGCTTTCTTT. It translates to CAWRPGTVWTEAFF.

In its sample, this clonotype was seen a few times. The chain couples TRBV20-1 to TRBJ2-2; either TRBD1 or TRBD2 may fit D (5 bases each). This CDR3 is built from 19 residues. Germline lookup yields CDR1 DFQATT and CDR2 SNEGSKA (reference sequence). The V gene lost 0 bases and the J gene lost 2 bases, with 22 bases spanning the gap. The CDR3: CSARDMGSGQGPNTGELFF. The CDR3 nucleotides read TGCAGTGCTAGAGATATGGGATCGGGGCAGGGACCAAACACCGGGGAGCTGTTTTTT.

This clonotype has only a few counts. V is TRBV2 and J is TRBJ2-3; D remains unclear. Germline V gene lookup returns CDR1 SNHLY and CDR2 FYNNEI. The CDR3 length is 12 residues. Trimming left V 7 bases short and J 4 bases short, with 9 bases between. This CDR3 is CASTQVADTQYF. The CDR3 nucleotides read TGTGCCAGCACGCAGGTAGCAGATACGCAGTATTTT.

The V and J genes are TRBV5-4 and TRBJ2-2; D ambiguous. Trimming cost V 0 bases and J 6 bases, with 12 bases left between them. This CDR3 is built from 15 residues. Germline V gives CDR1 SGHNT, CDR2 YYREEE (reference sequence). Here the CDR3 reads CASSLGRQSPGELFF. The CDR3 DNA follows: TGTGCCAGCAGCTTGGGACGACAAAGTCCCGGGGAGCTGTTTTTT.

This chain links TRBV11-2 with TRBJ1-4; D call uncertain. Germline values: CDR1 SGHAT, CDR2 FQNNGV. V was trimmed by 4 bases and J by 3 bases, leaving 9 bases between them. CDR3 length: 14 residues. The DNA for the CDR3 is TGTGCCAGCAGCTCTAGGAGTCCTAATGAAAAACTGTTTTTT. Its protein is CASSSRSPNEKLFF.

This chain links TRBV5-1 with TRBJ2-2; 11 bases are a match to TRBD1. Germline CDR1 SGHRS, CDR2 YFSETQ. The CDR3 covers 17 residues. Trimming took 4 bases from V and 1 from J; bases not matched to a gene: 6. CDR3 amino acids: CASSPGQGALNTGELFF. DNA for the CDR3: TGCGCCAGCAGCCCAGGACAGGGGGCGTTGAACACCGGGGAGCTGTTTTTT.

This clonotype was picked up a small number of times. V gene TRBV5-6 combines with J gene TRBJ2-1; no firm D call. Trimming removed 4 bases from V and 7 bases from J, with 18 bases in between. The germline CDR1 and CDR2 sequences are SGHDT and YYEEEE. The CDR3 runs to 15 residues. DNA of the CDR3: TGTGCCAGCAGCAAAGCCCGAACTATTTGGAATGAGCAGTTCTTC. Its translation: CASSKARTIWNEQFF. The complete variable domain, with remaining parts taken from reference TRBV5-6 and TRBJ2-1, reads DAGVTQSPTHLIKTRGQQVTLRCSPKSGHDTVSWYQQALGQGPQFIFQYYEEEERQRGNFPDRFSGHQFPNYSSELNVNALLLGDSALYLCASSKARTIWNEQFFGPGTRLTVL.